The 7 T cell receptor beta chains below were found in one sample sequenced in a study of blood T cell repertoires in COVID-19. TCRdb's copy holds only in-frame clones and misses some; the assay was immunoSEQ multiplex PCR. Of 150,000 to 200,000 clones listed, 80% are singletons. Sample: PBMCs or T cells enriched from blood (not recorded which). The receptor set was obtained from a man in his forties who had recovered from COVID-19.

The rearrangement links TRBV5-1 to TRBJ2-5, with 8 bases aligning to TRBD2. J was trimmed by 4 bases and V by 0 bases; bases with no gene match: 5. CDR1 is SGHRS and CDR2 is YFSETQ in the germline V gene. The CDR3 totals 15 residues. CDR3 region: CASSLVGGAGETQYF. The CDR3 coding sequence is TGCGCCAGCAGCTTGGTCGGGGGGGCCGGAGAGACCCAGTACTTC.

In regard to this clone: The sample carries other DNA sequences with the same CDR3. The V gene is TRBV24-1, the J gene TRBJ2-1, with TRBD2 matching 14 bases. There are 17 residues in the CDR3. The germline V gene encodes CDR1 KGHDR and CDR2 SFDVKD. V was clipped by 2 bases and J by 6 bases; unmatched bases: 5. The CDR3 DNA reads TGTGCCACCAGTGATTCACGACTAGCGGGGGGGTCCAATGAGCAGTTCTTC. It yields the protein CATSDSRLAGGSNEQFF.

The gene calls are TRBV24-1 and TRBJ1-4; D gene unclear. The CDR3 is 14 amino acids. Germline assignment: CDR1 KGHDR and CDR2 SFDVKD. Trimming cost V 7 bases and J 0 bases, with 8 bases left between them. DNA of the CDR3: TGTGCCACCAGGAGAGTCGCAACTAATGAAAAACTGTTTTTT. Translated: CATRRVATNEKLFF.

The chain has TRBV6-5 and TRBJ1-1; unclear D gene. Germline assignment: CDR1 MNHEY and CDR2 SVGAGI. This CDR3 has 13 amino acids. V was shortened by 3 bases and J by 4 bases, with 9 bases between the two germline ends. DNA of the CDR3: TGTGCCAGCAGTTATCGGTCAGGCACTGAAGCTTTCTTT. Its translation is CASSYRSGTEAFF.

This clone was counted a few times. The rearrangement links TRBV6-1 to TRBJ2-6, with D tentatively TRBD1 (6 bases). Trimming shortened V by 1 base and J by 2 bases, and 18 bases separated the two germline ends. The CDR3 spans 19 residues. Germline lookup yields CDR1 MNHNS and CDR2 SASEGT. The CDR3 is CASSEVGWDTLTGANVLTF. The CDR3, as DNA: TGTGCCAGCAGTGAAGTGGGCTGGGACACTCTCACTGGGGCCAACGTCCTGACTTTC.

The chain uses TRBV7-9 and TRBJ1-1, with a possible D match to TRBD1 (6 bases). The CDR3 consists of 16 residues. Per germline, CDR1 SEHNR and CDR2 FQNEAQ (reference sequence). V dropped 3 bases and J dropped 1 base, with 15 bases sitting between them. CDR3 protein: CASSFRGQARNTEAFF. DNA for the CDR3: TGTGCCAGCAGCTTCAGGGGTCAAGCCAGGAACACTGAAGCTTTCTTT.

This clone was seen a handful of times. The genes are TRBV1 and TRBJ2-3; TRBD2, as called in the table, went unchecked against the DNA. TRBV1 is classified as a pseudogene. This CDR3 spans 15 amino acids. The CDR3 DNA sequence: TGCACCAGCAGCCAGATAGCGGGGGGCACAGATACGCAGTATTTT. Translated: CTSSQIAGGTDTQYF.